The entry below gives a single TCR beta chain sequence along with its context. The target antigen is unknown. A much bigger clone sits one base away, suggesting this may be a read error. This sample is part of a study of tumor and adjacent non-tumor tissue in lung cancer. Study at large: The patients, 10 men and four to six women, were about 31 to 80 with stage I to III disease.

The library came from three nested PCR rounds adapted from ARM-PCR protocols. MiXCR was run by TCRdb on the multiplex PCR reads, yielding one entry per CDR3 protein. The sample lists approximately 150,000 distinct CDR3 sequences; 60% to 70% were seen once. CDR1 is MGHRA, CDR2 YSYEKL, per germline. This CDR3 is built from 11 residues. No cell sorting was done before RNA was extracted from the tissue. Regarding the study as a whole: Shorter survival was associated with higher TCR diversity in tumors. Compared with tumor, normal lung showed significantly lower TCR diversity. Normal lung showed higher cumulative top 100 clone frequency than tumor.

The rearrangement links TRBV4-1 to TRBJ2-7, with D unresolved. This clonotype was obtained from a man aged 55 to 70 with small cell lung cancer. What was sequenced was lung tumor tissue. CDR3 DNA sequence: TGCGCCAGAAGCCAAGGCGTCGAGCAGTACTTC. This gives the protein CARSQGVEQYF.